The clone carrying this T cell receptor beta chain appeared a few times. What it binds is not known. Of the isolated RNA, all was reverse transcribed, and so the sequenced material was expressed TCRB transcripts. Naive, central memory and regulatory T cell samples came to a mean of approximately 4 million reads. Clones were sequenced by immunoSEQ multiplex PCR, and TCRdb holds only the in-frame ones, with some missing. The sample has around 300,000 clones; over 12% are singletons. V lost 6 bases and J lost 3; bases outside the gene matches: 17. Germline lookup yields CDR1 GTSNPN and CDR2 SVGIG (reference sequence). The CDR3 has 17 amino acids. This specimen belongs to a study of beta chain features in type 1 diabetes. Study results and limitations: For patients, the naive, central memory and Treg TCRB repertoires appeared more alike than for healthy donors. All four CD4+ subsets from Type 1 diabetes patients carried moderately but significantly shorter TCRB CDR3s. Reduced insertions and increased deletions marked VDJ junctions in type 1 diabetes patients.

The chain recombines TRBV30 with TRBJ2-7, with 10 bases aligning to TRBD2. This TCR was sampled from a man between 18 and 35 years old with type 1 diabetes. The sequenced sample was naive CD4+ T cells from blood. CDR3 DNA: TGTGCCTGCCTGACTAGCGGGCAACAAACACGGCTCTACGAGCAGTACTTC. Protein sequence: CACLTSGQQTRLYEQYF.